This entry lists 6 T cell receptor beta chains sequenced from one sample in a study of cytomegalovirus exposure and HLA in healthy donors. PCR used 60 Vbeta primers and 13 Jbeta primers. Assay used: immunoSEQ multiplex PCR; TCRdb lists only in-frame clones, some missing. The data show under 150,000 clones, roughly three quarters seen once. Material for sequencing was PBMCs. The source of these receptors is a woman in her sixties or seventies in good health and CMV-seronegative.

V is TRBV28 and J is TRBJ2-5, with TRBD1 matching 7 bases. The germline CDR1 and CDR2 sequences are MDHEN and SYDVKM. J gave up 9 bases and V 5 bases, and 18 bases lay outside the gene matches. The CDR3 is made up of 16 amino acids. The CDR3 nucleotides read TGTGCCAGCAGTCCTGTCTCGGCAGGGGGTCTTTTGGCCCAGTACTTC. Translating it yields CASSPVSAGGLLAQYF.

V usage is TRBV28 and J usage is TRBJ2-7; 7 nucleotides agree with TRBD2. V shed 6 bases, J shed 0 bases, and the junction held 8 bases outside the gene matches. The CDR3 is made up of 15 amino acids. Germline V gene sequence: CDR1 MDHEN, CDR2 SYDVKM. The CDR3 sequence is CASSQFASGSYEQYF. The CDR3 region has the DNA TGTGCCAGCAGCCAGTTCGCTAGCGGCTCCTACGAGCAGTACTTC.

About this clone: An end of the junction does not agree with germline; a read error may underlie this. This rearrangement joins TRBV5-4 to TRBJ2-3, with 8 bases lining up with TRBD2. Germline CDR1 SGHNT, CDR2 YYREEE (reference sequence). This CDR3 is built from 16 residues. The CDR3 reads CASSFGGGWSTDAQYF. CDR3 nucleotides: TGTGCCAGCAGCTTTGGCGGGGGGTGGAGCACAGATGCGCAGTATTTT. The full variable domain, in which reference TRBV5-4 and TRBJ2-3 provide the parts outside the CDR3, is ETGVTQSPTHLIKTRGQQVTLRCSSQSGHNTVSWYQQALGQGPQFIFQYYREEENGRGNFPPRFSGLQFPNYSSELNVNALELDDSALYLCASSFGGGWSTDAQYFGPGTRLTVL.

About this clone: The conserved closing phenylalanine or tryptophan is absent in this CDR3, likely reflecting a read error. The rearrangement links TRBV9 to TRBJ2-3; perhaps TRBD2 as D (7 bases). This CDR3 is 17 amino acids long. V was cut by 4 bases and J by 0 bases, with 18 bases left in between. Germline V gene data show CDR1 as SGDLS and CDR2 as YYNGEE. The CDR3 sequence: CASSPRGGGSSTDTQYL. CDR3 bases: TGTGCCAGCAGCCCACGCGGGGGCGGGAGTAGCACAGATACGCAGTATTTG.

The chain carries TRBV6-1 and TRBJ2-3; a possible D gene is TRBD1 (6 bases). The germline V gene encodes CDR1 MNHNS and CDR2 SASEGT. Trimming cost V 3 bases and J 3 bases, with 13 bases left between them. CDR3 length: 15 amino acids. The CDR3 bases are TGTGCCAGCAGTGACGGGACACTTATTACAGATACGCAGTATTTT. The encoded protein is CASSDGTLITDTQYF.

The chain is built from TRBV5-6 and TRBJ2-7, with D possibly matching TRBD1 (6 bases). Germline lookup yields CDR1 SGHDT and CDR2 YYEEEE. There are 14 residues in the CDR3. With 0 bases removed from V and 2 bases from J, the gap between germline ends came to 9 bases. Written as DNA, the CDR3 is TGTGCCAGCAGCTTGGGGGACACTCCCTACGAGCAGTACTTC. It specifies CASSLGDTPYEQYF.